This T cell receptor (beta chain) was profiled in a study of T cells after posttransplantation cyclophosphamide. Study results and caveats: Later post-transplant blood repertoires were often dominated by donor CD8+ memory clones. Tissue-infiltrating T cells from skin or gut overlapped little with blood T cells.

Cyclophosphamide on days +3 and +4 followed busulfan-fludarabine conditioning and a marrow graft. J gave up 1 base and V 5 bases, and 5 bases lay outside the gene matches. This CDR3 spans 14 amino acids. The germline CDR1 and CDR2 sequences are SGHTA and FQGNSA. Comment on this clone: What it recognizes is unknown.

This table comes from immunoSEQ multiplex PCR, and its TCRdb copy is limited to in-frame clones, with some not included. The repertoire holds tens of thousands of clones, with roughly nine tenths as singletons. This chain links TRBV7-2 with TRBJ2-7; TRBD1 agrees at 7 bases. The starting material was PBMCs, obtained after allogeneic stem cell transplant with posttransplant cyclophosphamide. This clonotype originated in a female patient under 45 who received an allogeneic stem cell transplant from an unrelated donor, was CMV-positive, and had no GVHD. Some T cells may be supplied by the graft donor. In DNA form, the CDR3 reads TGTGCCAGCAGCGCCCGACAGGGATCCTACGAGCAGTACTTC. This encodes CASSARQGSYEQYF.